What follows are 2 T cell receptor beta chains derived from one specimen sequenced in a study of blood T cell repertoires in COVID-19. The table came from immunoSEQ multiplex PCR; TCRdb's copy has only in-frame clones and leaves some out. The table records about 180,000 clones, approximately 85% of them present only once. The sample taken for sequencing was peripheral blood. These receptors all stem from a human donor with active or convalescent COVID-19. The donor label of this sample is uncertain.

The gene calls are TRBV29-1 and TRBJ2-1, with D possibly TRBD2 on 6 matching bases. The V end lost 7 bases, the J end lost 10 bases, and 11 bases lay between the germline ends. CDR3 length equals 10 residues. From germline, CDR1 is SQVTM and CDR2 ANQGSEA. DNA of the CDR3: TGCAGCGCTCGGACTATGGAGCAGTTCTTC. Amino acids: CSARTMEQFF.

A single count supports this clone. The J gene is TRBJ2-2, the V gene TRBV14, with D possibly being TRBD2 (5 bases). V lost 4 bases, J lost 1 base, and 13 bases lay in between. The CDR3 runs to 16 residues. Germline CDR1 and CDR2: SGHDN and FVKESK. CDR3 sequence reads: CASSPLGDLNTGELFF. The CDR3 coding sequence is TGTGCCAGCAGCCCTCTCGGGGATTTGAACACCGGGGAGCTGTTTTTT. The complete variable domain, with remaining parts taken from reference TRBV14 and TRBJ2-2, reads EAGVTQFPSHSVIEKGQTVTLRCDPISGHDNLYWYRRVMGKEIKFLLHFVKESKQDESGMPNNRFLAERTGGTYSTLKVQPAELEDSGVYFCASSPLGDLNTGELFFGEGSRLTVL.